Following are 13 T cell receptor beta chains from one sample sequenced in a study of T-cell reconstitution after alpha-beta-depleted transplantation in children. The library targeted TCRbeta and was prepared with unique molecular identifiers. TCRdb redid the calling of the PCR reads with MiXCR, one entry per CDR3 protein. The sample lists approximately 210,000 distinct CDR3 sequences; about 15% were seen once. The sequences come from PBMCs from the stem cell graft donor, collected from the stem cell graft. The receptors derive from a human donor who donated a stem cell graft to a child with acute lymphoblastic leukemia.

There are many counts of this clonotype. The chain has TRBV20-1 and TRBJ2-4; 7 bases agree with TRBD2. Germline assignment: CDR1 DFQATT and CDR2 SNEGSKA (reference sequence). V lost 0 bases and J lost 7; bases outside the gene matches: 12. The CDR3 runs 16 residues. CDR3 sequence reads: CSARETASGGGNIQYF. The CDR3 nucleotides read TGCAGTGCTAGAGAAACAGCTAGCGGAGGTGGGAACATTCAGTACTTC.

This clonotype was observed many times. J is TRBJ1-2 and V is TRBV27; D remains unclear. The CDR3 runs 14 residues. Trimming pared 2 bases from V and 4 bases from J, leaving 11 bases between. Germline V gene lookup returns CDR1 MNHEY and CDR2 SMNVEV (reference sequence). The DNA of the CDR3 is TGTGCCAGCAGTTTAGAAGGAAGCTCCTATGGCTACACCTTC. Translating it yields CASSLEGSSYGYTF.

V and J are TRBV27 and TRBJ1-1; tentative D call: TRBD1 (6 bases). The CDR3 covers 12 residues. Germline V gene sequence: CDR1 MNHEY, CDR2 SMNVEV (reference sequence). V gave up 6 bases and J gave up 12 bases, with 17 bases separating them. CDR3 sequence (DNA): TGTGCCAGCAGAGCTTTACAGGGTAGGCCTTTCTTT. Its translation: CASRALQGRPFF.

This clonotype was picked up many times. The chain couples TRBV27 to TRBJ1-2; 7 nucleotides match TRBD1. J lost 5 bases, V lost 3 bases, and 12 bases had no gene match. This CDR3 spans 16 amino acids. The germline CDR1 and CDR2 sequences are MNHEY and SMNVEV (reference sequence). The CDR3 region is CASSLRRDSTLYGYTF. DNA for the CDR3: TGTGCCAGCAGTTTGCGCCGGGACAGTACTTTATATGGCTACACCTTC.

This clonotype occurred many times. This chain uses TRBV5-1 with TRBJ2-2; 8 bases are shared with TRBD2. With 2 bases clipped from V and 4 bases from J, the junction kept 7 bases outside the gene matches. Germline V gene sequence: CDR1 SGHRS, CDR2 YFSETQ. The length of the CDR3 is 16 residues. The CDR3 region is CASSLTGTRSTGELFF. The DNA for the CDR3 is TGCGCCAGCAGCTTAACCGGGACTAGAAGCACCGGGGAGCTGTTTTTT. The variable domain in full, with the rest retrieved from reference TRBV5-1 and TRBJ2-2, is KAGVTQTPRYLIKTRGQQVTLSCSPISGHRSVSWYQQTPGQGLQFLFEYFSETQRNKGNFPGRFSGRQFSNSRSEMNVSTLELGDSALYLCASSLTGTRSTGELFFGEGSRLTVL.

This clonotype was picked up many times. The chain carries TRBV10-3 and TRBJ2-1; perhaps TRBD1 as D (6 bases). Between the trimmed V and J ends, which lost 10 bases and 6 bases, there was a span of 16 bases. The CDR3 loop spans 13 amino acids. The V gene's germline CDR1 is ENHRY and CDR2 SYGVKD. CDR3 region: CATLGNRANEQFF. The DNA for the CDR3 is TGTGCCACACTCGGTAACAGGGCCAATGAGCAGTTCTTC.

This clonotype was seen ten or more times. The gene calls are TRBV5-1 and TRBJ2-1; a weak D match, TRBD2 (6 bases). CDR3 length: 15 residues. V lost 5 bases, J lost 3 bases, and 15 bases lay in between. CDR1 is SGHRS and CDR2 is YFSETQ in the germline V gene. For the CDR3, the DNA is TGCGCCAGCAGGGATCCGGGGGACTTCTACAATGAGCAGTTCTTC. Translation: CASRDPGDFYNEQFF.

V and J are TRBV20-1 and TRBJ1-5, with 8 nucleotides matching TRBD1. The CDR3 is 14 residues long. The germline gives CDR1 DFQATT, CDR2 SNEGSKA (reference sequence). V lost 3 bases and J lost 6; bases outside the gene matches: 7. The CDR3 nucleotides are TGCAGTGCTAGTGGACAGGGATCAAGTCAGCCCCAGCATTTT. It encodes CSASGQGSSQPQHF.

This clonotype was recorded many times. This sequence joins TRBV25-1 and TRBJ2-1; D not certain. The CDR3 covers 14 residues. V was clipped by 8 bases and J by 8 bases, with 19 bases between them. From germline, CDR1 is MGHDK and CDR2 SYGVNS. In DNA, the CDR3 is TGTGCCAGCTCGTCCAGCGCAAAGCACCATGAGCAGTTCTTC. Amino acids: CASSSSAKHHEQFF.

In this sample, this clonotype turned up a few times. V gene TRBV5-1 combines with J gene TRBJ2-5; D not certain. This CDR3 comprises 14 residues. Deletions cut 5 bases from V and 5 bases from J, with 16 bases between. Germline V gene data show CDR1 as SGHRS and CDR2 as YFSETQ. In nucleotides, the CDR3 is TGCGCCAGCAGGCCAACACCGGTAGTGGAGACCCAGTACTTC. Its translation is CASRPTPVVETQYF. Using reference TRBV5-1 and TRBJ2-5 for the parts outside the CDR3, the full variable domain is KAGVTQTPRYLIKTRGQQVTLSCSPISGHRSVSWYQQTPGQGLQFLFEYFSETQRNKGNFPGRFSGRQFSNSRSEMNVSTLELGDSALYLCASRPTPVVETQYFGPGTRLLVL.

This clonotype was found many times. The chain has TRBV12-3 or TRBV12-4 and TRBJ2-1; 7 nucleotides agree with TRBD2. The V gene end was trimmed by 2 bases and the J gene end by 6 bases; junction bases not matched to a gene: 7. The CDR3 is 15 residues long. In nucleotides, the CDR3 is TGTGCCAGCAGTTTAAGTACTAGCGACCGCAATGAGCAGTTCTTC. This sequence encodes CASSLSTSDRNEQFF.

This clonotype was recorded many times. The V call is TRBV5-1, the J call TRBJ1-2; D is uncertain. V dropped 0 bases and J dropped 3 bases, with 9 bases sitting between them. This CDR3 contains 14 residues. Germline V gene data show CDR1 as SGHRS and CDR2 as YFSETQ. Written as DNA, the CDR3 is TGCGCCAGCAGCTTGGCACCGGAGGACTATGGCTACACCTTC. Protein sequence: CASSLAPEDYGYTF.

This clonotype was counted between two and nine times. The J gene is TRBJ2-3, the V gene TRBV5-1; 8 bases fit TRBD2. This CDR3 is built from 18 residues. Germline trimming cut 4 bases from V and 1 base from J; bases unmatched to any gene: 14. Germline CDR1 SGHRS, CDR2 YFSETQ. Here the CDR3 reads CASSPGRGRAGGTDTQYF. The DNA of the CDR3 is TGCGCCAGCAGCCCAGGCCGGGGGCGAGCGGGAGGCACAGATACGCAGTATTTT.